One sample yielded the 13 T cell receptor beta chains listed below, sequenced in a study of chemoradiotherapy in HPV16-positive cancers. Sequencing was performed with immunoSEQ multiplex PCR; in TCRdb, only in-frame clones are kept and a portion is missing. The sample lists about 9,000 clones; about 88% were seen once. Material: tumor tissue, obtained from a patient who underwent chemoradiotherapy. The source is a human donor with HPV-associated anogenital cancer.

The chain combines TRBV29-1 with TRBJ2-5, with 9 nucleotides matching TRBD1. Trimming at V came to 6 bases and at J to 5 bases, leaving 4 bases not matched to a gene. From germline, CDR1 is SQVTM and CDR2 ANQGSEA. This CDR3 contains 12 residues. CDR3 region: CSVTGGVETQYF. The CDR3 bases are TGCAGCGTCACAGGGGGCGTGGAGACCCAGTACTTC.

The V call is TRBV19, the J call TRBJ2-2; D not certain. Trimming stripped 5 bases from V and 3 bases from J, with 10 bases between. This CDR3 region has 14 residues. In germline, CDR1 is LNHDA, CDR2 SQIVND (reference sequence). The CDR3 spells CASSRLTHTGELFF. CDR3 nucleotides: TGTGCCAGTAGTCGGTTAACCCACACCGGGGAGCTGTTTTTT.

V and J are TRBV5-1 and TRBJ2-1; 10 bases map to TRBD2. Trimming cost V 0 bases and J 7 bases; bases outside gene matches: 4. Germline V gene sequence: CDR1 SGHRS, CDR2 YFSETQ. The CDR3 is 15 residues long. In DNA form, the CDR3 reads TGCGCCAGCAGCTTGGGCAGCGGGAGGGCTAATGAGCAGTTCTTC. Translation: CASSLGSGRANEQFF. The full variable domain, completed using reference TRBV5-1 and TRBJ2-1, is KAGVTQTPRYLIKTRGQQVTLSCSPISGHRSVSWYQQTPGQGLQFLFEYFSETQRNKGNFPGRFSGRQFSNSRSEMNVSTLELGDSALYLCASSLGSGRANEQFFGPGTRLTVL.

This chain joins TRBV28 and TRBJ1-5; D uncertain. The CDR3 sequence is 14 residues long. V lost 7 bases and J 7 bases, leaving 17 bases between the germline ends. The germline CDR1 and CDR2 sequences are MDHEN and SYDVKM. As DNA, the CDR3 is TGTGCCAGCATAACGGCCATAGGAGGACAGCCCCAGCATTTT. Translated: CASITAIGGQPQHF.

V usage is TRBV6-1 and J usage is TRBJ2-1; 9 bases agree with TRBD1. Germline loops: CDR1 MNHNS, CDR2 SASEGT. Unmatched junction bases numbered 5, after V lost 5 bases and J lost 3 bases. The CDR3 has 15 amino acids. CDR3 in DNA: TGTGCCAGCAGTTTTACAGGGGGCCTCTACAATGAGCAGTTCTTC. Translated, it gives CASSFTGGLYNEQFF.

This chain connects TRBV6-5 to TRBJ1-2; no definite D call. This CDR3 has 14 residues. Trimming cost V 0 bases and J 5 bases, with 10 bases left between them. In germline, CDR1 is MNHEY, CDR2 SVGAGI. In nucleotides, the CDR3 is TGTGCCAGCAGTTACTCAGGGTGGGATTATGGCTACACCTTC. This sequence encodes CASSYSGWDYGYTF.

CDR3 sequence reads: CASSRPGLGVTEAFF. DNA for the CDR3: TGTGCCAGCAGTAGACCGGGACTCGGGGTCACTGAAGCTTTCTTT. The rearrangement joins TRBV25-1 to TRBJ1-1; TRBD1 is a possible D gene (5 bases). Germline V gene lookup returns CDR1 MGHDK and CDR2 SYGVNS. V was shortened by 5 bases and J by 4 bases, with 17 bases between the two germline ends. The CDR3 length is 15 residues.

The rearrangement joins TRBV28 to TRBJ1-6; tentatively, D is TRBD1 (6 bases). CDR3 length equals 14 residues. Germline-derived CDR1 and CDR2 are MDHEN and SYDVKM. Deletions cut 6 bases from V and 9 bases from J, with 15 bases between. DNA for the CDR3: TGTGCCAGCAGGATTAGGGGGTTGAGTTCACCCCTCCACTTT. Encoded protein: CASRIRGLSSPLHF.

The rearrangement uses TRBV11-3 and TRBJ2-7; 9 positions match TRBD2. Germline-derived CDR1 and CDR2 are SGHNT and YENEEA. V gave up 2 bases and J gave up 2 bases; unmatched junction bases: 1. The CDR3 runs 14 residues. The CDR3: CASSLSSGAYEQYF. The CDR3 bases are TGTGCCAGCAGCTTATCTAGCGGGGCCTACGAGCAGTACTTC.

The J gene is TRBJ2-1, the V gene TRBV2; 10 positions agree with TRBD1. Germline V gives CDR1 SNHLY, CDR2 FYNNEI. With V trimmed by 8 bases and J by 6 bases, 10 bases remained unmatched. The CDR3 spans 15 residues. CDR3 sequence: CASWWGTGVINEQFF. The DNA for the CDR3 is TGTGCCAGCTGGTGGGGGACAGGGGTTATCAATGAGCAGTTCTTC.

The table lists this clone with a count of one. The chain is built from TRBV7-9 and TRBJ2-3, with 16 bases aligning to TRBD2. The CDR3 contains 18 residues. Germline assignment: CDR1 SEHNR and CDR2 FQNEAQ (reference sequence). V shed 3 bases and J 0 bases; nucleotides not matched to a gene: 3. This chain's CDR3 is CASSFMGLAGGSTDTQYF. DNA of the CDR3: TGTGCCAGCAGCTTTATGGGACTAGCGGGAGGGAGCACAGATACGCAGTATTTT. The complete variable domain, with remaining parts taken from reference TRBV7-9 and TRBJ2-3, reads DTGVSQNPRHKITKRGQNVTFRCDPISEHNRLYWYRQTLGQGPEFLTYFQNEAQLEKSRLLSDRFSAERPKGSFSTLEIQRTEQGDSAMYLCASSFMGLAGGSTDTQYFGPGTRLTVL.

V is TRBV6-6 and J is TRBJ2-7; TRBD1 matches at 10 bases. Trimming cost V 8 bases and J 6 bases; bases outside gene matches: 7. The germline V gene has CDR1 MNHNY and CDR2 SVGAGI (reference sequence). This CDR3 has 13 amino acids. CDR3 bases: TGTGCCAGCGCCGAGACAGGGGGCTTCGAGCAGTACTTC. Protein: CASAETGGFEQYF.

The chain uses TRBV11-2 and TRBJ2-5; D is uncertain. Trimming removed 1 base from V and 2 bases from J, with 14 bases in between. Germline CDR1 SGHAT, CDR2 FQNNGV. The CDR3 extends over 16 amino acids. CDR3 bases: TGTGCCAGCAGCTTAGGTTCGGACCCGGGTCAAGAGACCCAGTACTTC. Translated: CASSLGSDPGQETQYF. Full variable domain (remainder filled in from reference TRBV11-2 and TRBJ2-5): EAGVAQSPRYKIIEKRQSVAFWCNPISGHATLYWYQQILGQGPKLLIQFQNNGVVDDSQLPKDRFSAERLKGVDSTLKIQPAKLEDSAVYLCASSLGSDPGQETQYFGPGTRLLVL.